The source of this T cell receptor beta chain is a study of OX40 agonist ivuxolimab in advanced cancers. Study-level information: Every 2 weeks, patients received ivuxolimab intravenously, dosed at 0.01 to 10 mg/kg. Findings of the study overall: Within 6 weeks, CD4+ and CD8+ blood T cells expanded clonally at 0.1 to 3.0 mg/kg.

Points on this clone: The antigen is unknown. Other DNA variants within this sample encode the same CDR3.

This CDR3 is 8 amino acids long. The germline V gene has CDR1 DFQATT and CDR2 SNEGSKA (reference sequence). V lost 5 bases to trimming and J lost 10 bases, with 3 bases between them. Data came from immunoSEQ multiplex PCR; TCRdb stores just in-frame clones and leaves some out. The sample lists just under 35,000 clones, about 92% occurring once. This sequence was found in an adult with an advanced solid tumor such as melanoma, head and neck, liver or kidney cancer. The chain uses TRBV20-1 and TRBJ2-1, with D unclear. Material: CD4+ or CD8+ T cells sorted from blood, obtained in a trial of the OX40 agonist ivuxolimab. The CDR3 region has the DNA TGCAGTGCTGAGGAGCAGTTCTTC. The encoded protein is CSAEEQFF.